This T cell receptor (beta chain) was sequenced in a study of blood T cell repertoires in COVID-19. Study summary: The origin of the acute and convalescent COVID-19 samples was the United States, Italy and Spain.

Participants spanned ages about 18 to 90 years and resided in 24 US areas. Repertoires were generated with immunoSEQ multiplex PCR, while TCRdb's copy carries only in-frame clones and drops some. The sample gives fewer than 250,000 clones, about nine tenths of which show up once; 2.5% to 3% is in the top ten. CDR3 length: 16 amino acids. Losses at the gene ends were 2 bases for V and 6 bases for J; bases not matched to a gene: 9. Germline CDR1 and CDR2: MNHEY and SVGAGI. This TCR was sampled from a woman aged 25-40 years with acute COVID-19. The gene calls are TRBV6-5 and TRBJ1-5, with TRBD1 identical over 8 bases. Sequenced material: PBMCs or T cells enriched from blood (not recorded which). The CDR3 DNA is TGTGCCAGCAGTTACAGCGGCAGGGGGCAGAGTCAGCCCCAGCATTTT. This gives the protein CASSYSGRGQSQPQHF.